Listed here is a single TCR beta chain. What it binds is unknown. This specimen belongs to a study of OX40 agonist ivuxolimab in advanced cancers. About the research overall: From roughly 20 to 85 years was the age range, with a mean of around 56 years, and 65% to 90% were male. Broader study findings: Among the nonresponders, some also had low normalized T-cell clonal expansion.

Generated by immunoSEQ multiplex PCR, the TCRdb table keeps only in-frame clones and is missing some. The sample has 76,000 or so clones, approximately 89% seen once. Germline CDR1 reads SGHNT; CDR2 reads YENEEA. This CDR3 spans 15 amino acids. Trimming at V came to 5 bases and at J to 0 bases, leaving 4 bases not matched to a gene. The genes are TRBV11-3 and TRBJ2-1, with 7 bases fitting TRBD1. Sample: CD4+ or CD8+ T cells sorted from blood, taken in a trial of the OX40 agonist ivuxolimab. This clonotype was sampled from an adult with an advanced solid tumor such as melanoma, head and neck, liver or kidney cancer. The CDR3 here is CASSPRQGSYNEQFF. CDR3 in DNA: TGTGCCAGCAGCCCGCGACAGGGCTCCTACAATGAGCAGTTCTTC. Full variable domain (missing parts from reference TRBV11-3 and TRBJ2-1): EAGVVQSPRYKIIEKKQPVAFWCNPISGHNTLYWYLQNLGQGPELLIRYENEEAVDDSQLPKDRFSAERLKGVDSTLKIQPAELGDSAVYLCASSPRQGSYNEQFFGPGTRLTVL.